The 8 T cell receptor beta chains below come from one sample, sequenced in a study of blood T cells in healthy people across ages. A J-beta primer mix and a sample-barcoded 5' primer were used in a second PCR of about 7 to 12 cycles. MiXCR was run by TCRdb on the 5' RACE reads, yielding one entry per CDR3 protein. The data hold roughly 1.5 million distinct CDR3 sequences, with about 42% observed a single time. The specimen was blood. Source of these receptors: a woman aged 18-29 years in good health.

This clonotype occurred many times. The chain combines TRBV28 with TRBJ2-5, with D unclear. The germline gives CDR1 MDHEN, CDR2 SYDVKM. Trimming shortened V by 2 bases and J by 5 bases, and 3 bases separated the two germline ends. The CDR3 runs to 11 residues. For the CDR3, the DNA is TGTGCCAGCAGTTTACATGAGACCCAGTACTTC. This translates into CASSLHETQYF.

CDR3 protein: CASTKQTANTEAFF. In DNA, the CDR3 is TGTGCCAGCACCAAACAAACGGCTAACACTGAAGCTTTCTTT. The J gene is TRBJ1-1, the V gene TRBV12-3 or TRBV12-4; no clear D gene. The CDR3 length is 14 residues. V shed 7 bases and J shed 2 bases, with 14 bases lying between them.

V is TRBV7-6 and J is TRBJ2-5; D remains ambiguous. The CDR3 runs 13 residues. Germline V lookup: CDR1 SGHVS, CDR2 FNYEAQ. The V and J ends lost 4 bases and 5 bases respectively, with 11 bases between them. As DNA, the CDR3 is TGTGCCAGCAGCTCCCCGCCTTCCGAGACCCAGTACTTC. This encodes CASSSPPSETQYF.

This clonotype was seen more than once but under ten times. This rearrangement joins TRBV4-3 to TRBJ2-1; tentatively, D is TRBD2 (7 bases). V was cut by 0 bases and J by 5 bases, with 14 bases left in between. Germline loops: CDR1 LGHNA, CDR2 YSLEER. The CDR3 spans 16 residues. This CDR3 is CASSQERGGPHNEQFF. The CDR3 coding sequence is TGCGCCAGCAGCCAAGAGAGGGGGGGACCACACAATGAGCAGTTCTTC.

The chain joins TRBV7-8 to TRBJ2-7; 7 bases are shared with TRBD1. The CDR3 contains 17 residues. The germline V gene encodes CDR1 SGHVS and CDR2 FQNEAQ. V dropped 3 bases and J dropped 4; count of bases not matched to a gene: 15. In DNA form, the CDR3 reads TGTGCCAGCAGCTTGGTAGTGGACAGGTCGACCATTTACGAGCAGTACTTC. It specifies CASSLVVDRSTIYEQYF.

There are a few counts of this clonotype. The V and J genes are TRBV2 and TRBJ2-3, with D perhaps given as TRBD1 or TRBD2 (5 bases each). The germline V and J ends were trimmed by 8 bases and 1 base, with 13 bases remaining between them. Germline loops: CDR1 SNHLY, CDR2 FYNNEI. The CDR3 length is 14 residues. The CDR3 DNA reads as TGTGCCAGCGGTCCGGGACGGGGCACAGATACGCAGTATTTT. Its translation is CASGPGRGTDTQYF.

This clonotype was picked up a small number of times. The chain is built from TRBV20-1 and TRBJ1-1, with TRBD1 as a possible D gene (6 bases). This CDR3 spans 10 amino acids. CDR1 DFQATT and CDR2 SNEGSKA come from the germline V gene (reference sequence). Trimming shortened V by 5 bases and J by 8 bases, and 9 bases separated the two germline ends. CDR3: CSAPTGEAFF. The CDR3 region has the DNA TGCAGTGCTCCGACAGGCGAAGCTTTCTTT.

The chain joins TRBV6-5 to TRBJ1-1; a possible D gene is TRBD1 (6 bases). V shed 0 bases and J shed 4 bases, with 12 bases lying between them. Germline V gene lookup returns CDR1 MNHEY and CDR2 SVGAGI. The CDR3 is 15 residues long. The CDR3 coding sequence is TGTGCCAGCAGTTACTCGGGGGGGCCCGGCACTGAAGCTTTCTTT. This sequence encodes CASSYSGGPGTEAFF.